Shown below are 16 T cell receptor beta chains from a single sample sequenced in a study of response to subunit inactivated influenza vaccine. TCRdb re-analysed the RT-PCR reads in MiXCR, keeping a single row per CDR3 protein. This table has hundreds of thousands of distinct CDR3 sequences, 6.5% to 8% appearing once. The material was PBMCs from blood, obtained around 25 months after vaccination. The origin of the receptors is a man between 45 and 75 years old who received an inactivated influenza vaccine.

The rearrangement uses TRBV4-2 and TRBJ2-5; tentatively, D is TRBD2 (5 bases). The CDR3 spans 14 residues. Per the germline V gene, CDR1 is LGHNA and CDR2 is YNFKEQ. V was shortened by 0 bases and J by 7 bases, with 12 bases between the two germline ends. The CDR3 nucleotides read TGTGCCAGCAGCCAAGATTTCCTCGGAGGGACCCAGTACTTC. It specifies CASSQDFLGGTQYF.

This clonotype was counted only a few times. This chain uses TRBV21-1 with TRBJ1-5. TRBV21-1 is shown as a pseudogene. The CDR3 consists of 12 residues. CDR3 coding DNA: TGTGCCAGTCCTAAGAGCAATCAGCCCCAGCATTTT. Its protein product is CASPKSNQPQHF.

V gene TRBV29-1 combines with J gene TRBJ2-1, with 7 bases aligning to TRBD2. Per germline, CDR1 SQVTM and CDR2 ANQGSEA. V lost 6 bases and J lost 6; bases outside the gene matches: 8. The CDR3 extends over 13 amino acids. CDR3 loop: CSVTGGGGNEQFF. In nucleotides, the CDR3 is TGCAGCGTGACGGGGGGTGGTGGCAATGAGCAGTTCTTC.

This clonotype was detected only a few times. The chain uses TRBV5-1 and TRBJ2-7; 9 bases are a match to TRBD1. CDR3 length: 14 amino acids. CDR1 SGHRS and CDR2 YFSETQ come from the germline V gene. V shed 3 bases and J 5 bases; nucleotides not matched to a gene: 6. The CDR3: CASSYSDRGNEQYF. The CDR3 DNA follows: TGCGCCAGCAGCTATTCGGACAGGGGAAACGAGCAGTACTTC.

The chain joins TRBV5-1 to TRBJ2-6, with unresolved D. Germline loops: CDR1 SGHRS, CDR2 YFSETQ. Trimming took 4 bases from V and 0 from J, leaving 11 bases between them. This CDR3 contains 16 residues. As DNA, the CDR3 is TGCGCCAGCAGCCCCAGGCCGGGCTCTGGGGCCAACGTCCTGACTTTC. This translates into CASSPRPGSGANVLTF.

There are many counts of this clonotype. The chain is built from TRBV6-2 or TRBV6-3 and TRBJ1-1, with D perhaps matching TRBD1 (6 bases). The CDR3 sequence is 13 residues long. CDR1 is MNHEY and CDR2 is SVGEGT in the germline V gene. Trimming left V 6 bases short and J 1 base short, with 9 bases between. In DNA, the CDR3 is TGTGCCAGCAGGGAAGGGGGGAACACTGAAGCTTTCTTT. As protein: CASREGGNTEAFF.

The rearrangement links TRBV7-2 to TRBJ2-1; D may correspond to TRBD1 or TRBD2 (6 bases each). V was pared by 5 bases and J by 4 bases, with 18 bases between. Germline lookup yields CDR1 SGHTA and CDR2 FQGNSA. The CDR3 contains 16 residues. The CDR3 nucleotides are TGTGCCAGCAGCCAAGAGCCGGGGGCCGGGTACAATGAGCAGTTCTTC. Translating it yields CASSQEPGAGYNEQFF.

A few counts support this clonotype. The chain carries TRBV3-1 and TRBJ2-2; no definite D call. Per germline, CDR1 LGHDT and CDR2 YNNKEL (reference sequence). This CDR3 is 13 amino acids long. Trimming pared 6 bases from V and 3 bases from J, leaving 8 bases between. The CDR3 bases are TGTGCCAGCAGAGGGTCCTACACCGGGGAGCTGTTTTTT. Translating gives CASRGSYTGELFF.

This clonotype has only a few counts. This chain uses TRBV27 with TRBJ2-7; 8 bases are shared with TRBD1. The germline V gene has CDR1 MNHEY and CDR2 SMNVEV (reference sequence). The J segment lost 6 bases and the V segment lost 6 bases, leaving 4 bases of the junction unmatched. The CDR3 runs to 12 residues. For the CDR3, the DNA is TGTGCCAGCAGCCGCAGGGGGCGCGAGCAGTACTTC. Its translation: CASSRRGREQYF.

This clonotype has a count of ten or more. This sequence joins TRBV10-1 and TRBJ1-1; 7 positions agree with TRBD1. V lost 5 bases, J lost 4 bases, and 10 bases stayed unmatched. Germline V gene data show CDR1 as WNHNN and CDR2 as SYGVQD (reference sequence). The CDR3 consists of 15 residues. The CDR3 DNA reads as TGCGCCAGCAGTCCCGGATATTCAGGGGGCACTGAAGCTTTCTTT. It translates to CASSPGYSGGTEAFF.

This clonotype was seen repeatedly, ten times or more. This chain joins TRBV6-5 and TRBJ2-7, with D unclear. CDR3 size: 14 residues. Looked up from germline, CDR1 is MNHEY and CDR2 is SVGAGI. V lost 0 bases and J 2 bases, leaving 8 bases between the germline ends. CDR3 amino acids: CASSYSSATYEQYF. CDR3 sequence (DNA): TGTGCCAGCAGTTACTCGTCGGCGACCTACGAGCAGTACTTC.

The rearrangement links TRBV5-5 to TRBJ2-3; no firm D call. Germline CDR1 reads SGHKS; CDR2 reads YYEKEE (reference sequence). The CDR3 spans 15 residues. V lost 1 base and J 0 bases, leaving 9 bases between the germline ends. Written as DNA, the CDR3 is TGTGCCAGCAGCTTGACAGTAAGGAGCACAGATACGCAGTATTTT. This codes for CASSLTVRSTDTQYF.

The rearrangement uses TRBV24-1 and TRBJ2-1; D might be TRBD2 (6 bases). Trimming stripped 2 bases from V and 2 bases from J, with 21 bases between. The germline V gene encodes CDR1 KGHDR and CDR2 SFDVKD. The CDR3 is made up of 19 amino acids. This chain's CDR3 is CATSDWSSKEGFAYNEQFF. As DNA, the CDR3 is TGTGCCACCAGTGATTGGAGTAGTAAGGAGGGGTTCGCCTACAATGAGCAGTTCTTC.

A few counts support this clonotype. V gene TRBV4-3 combines with J gene TRBJ2-7; D is possibly TRBD2 (6 bases). This CDR3 has 17 residues. V was cut by 1 base and J by 0 bases, with 16 bases left in between. The V gene's germline CDR1 is LGHNA and CDR2 YSLEER. The CDR3 nucleotides are TGCGCCAGCAGCCAAGCGTTGCCTAGCGTCAACTCCTACGAGCAGTACTTC. Translation: CASSQALPSVNSYEQYF.

V and J are TRBV7-8 and TRBJ2-1, with 10 bases fitting TRBD2. Germline lookup yields CDR1 SGHVS and CDR2 FQNEAQ. Trimming cost V 6 bases and J 3 bases; bases outside gene matches: 11. The CDR3 runs to 17 residues. For the CDR3, the DNA is TGTGCCAGCAGTCCCCGACTAGCGGGCCATGACTACAATGAGCAGTTCTTC. The encoded protein is CASSPRLAGHDYNEQFF. Full variable domain (remainder filled in from reference TRBV7-8 and TRBJ2-1): GAGVSQSPRYKVAKRGQDVALRCDPISGHVSLFWYQQALGQGPEFLTYFQNEAQLDKSGLPSDRFFAERPEGSVSTLKIQRTQQEDSAVYLCASSPRLAGHDYNEQFFGPGTRLTVL.

Ten or more counts support this clonotype. The chain has TRBV4-3 and TRBJ2-7, with 7 bases matching TRBD1. Germline assignment: CDR1 LGHNA and CDR2 YSLEER. After removal of 0 bases from V and 3 bases from J, the junction contained 5 bases not matched to a gene. The CDR3 covers 15 residues. The CDR3 loop reads CASSQDRRGYYEQYF. As DNA, the CDR3 is TGCGCCAGCAGCCAAGATCGCAGGGGGTACTACGAGCAGTACTTC.